A single sample gave rise to the 16 T cell receptor beta chains below, sequenced in a study of molecular identifiers for immune sequencing clone quantification. TCRdb reprocessed the PCR reads via MiXCR and lists one record per CDR3 protein. Here the sample spans under 600,000 distinct CDR3 sequences, approximately 25% being singletons. Sequencing was carried out using naive CD8+ T cells from blood, with Jurkat cell RNA spiked in. Subset of the sample: FACS-sorted CD8+CD4-CCR7+CD45RA+ naive T cells. All receptors derive from a human donor in good health. Some libraries in this study had Jurkat cell RNA spiked in.

CDR3: CASRYPGGTYEQYF. As DNA, the CDR3 is TGTGCCAGCAGGTACCCTGGGGGAACCTACGAGCAGTACTTC. V usage is TRBV6-2 or TRBV6-3 and J usage is TRBJ2-7; D might be TRBD1 or TRBD2, each matching 5 bases. CDR1 MNHEY and CDR2 SVGEGT come from the germline V gene. This CDR3 has 14 residues. Trimming took 6 bases from V and 2 from J, leaving 14 bases between them.

There are many counts of this clonotype. The V gene is TRBV13, the J gene TRBJ1-4, with D uncertain. V was clipped by 5 bases and J by 4 bases, with 17 bases between them. The CDR3 extends over 16 amino acids. Germline assignment: CDR1 PRHDT and CDR2 FYEKMQ (reference sequence). The CDR3 spells CASSTTNPRSNEKLFF. CDR3 DNA: TGTGCCAGCAGCACTACAAACCCCAGGAGTAATGAAAAACTGTTTTTT.

V and J are TRBV15 and TRBJ1-1, with D possibly being TRBD1 (5 bases). The V end lost 9 bases, the J end lost 3 bases, and 14 bases lay between the germline ends. The CDR3 consists of 13 residues. Germline V CDR1 and CDR2: LNHNV, YYDKDF (reference sequence). CDR3 amino acids: CATGGDGYTEAFF. CDR3 nucleotides: TGTGCCACGGGGGGGGATGGTTACACTGAAGCTTTCTTT.

The chain combines TRBV4-1 with TRBJ2-7; D is ambiguous. V lost 3 bases and J 3 bases, leaving 15 bases between the germline ends. Germline V gene lookup returns CDR1 MGHRA and CDR2 YSYEKL. This CDR3 comprises 15 residues. For the CDR3, the DNA is TGCGCCAGCAGCCACTATCGCGGAGACGGCTACGAGCAGTACTTC. Protein product: CASSHYRGDGYEQYF.

This chain links TRBV5-5 with TRBJ1-6; no definite D call. Germline V lookup: CDR1 SGHKS, CDR2 YYEKEE (reference sequence). V gave up 1 base and J gave up 5 bases, with 10 bases separating them. This CDR3 is 15 amino acids long. The CDR3 nucleotides are TGTGCCAGCAGCTTGTTGCTCGCCGATAATTCACCCCTCCACTTT. It is translated as CASSLLLADNSPLHF.

V usage is TRBV20-1 and J usage is TRBJ2-7; 8 bases are a match to TRBD2. The CDR3 runs 16 residues. Germline assignment: CDR1 DFQATT and CDR2 SNEGSKA (reference sequence). After removal of 0 bases from V and 0 bases from J, the junction contained 7 bases not matched to a gene. CDR3 region: CSARDQGSGVSYEQYF. The CDR3, as DNA: TGCAGTGCTAGAGATCAGGGTAGCGGGGTCTCCTACGAGCAGTACTTC.

This clonotype was observed a handful of times. The CDR3 DNA reads as TGTGCCACCAGTGATAGAAACAACAATGAGCAGTTCTTC. Amino acid sequence: CATSDRNNNEQFF. V is TRBV24-1 and J is TRBJ2-1; D unclear. Germline V gene data show CDR1 as KGHDR and CDR2 as SFDVKD. The V and J ends lost 3 bases and 5 bases respectively, with 7 bases between them. The CDR3 is 13 amino acids.

The chain carries TRBV20-1 and TRBJ2-3; TRBD2 matches at 8 bases. Germline CDR1 DFQATT, CDR2 SNEGSKA (reference sequence). The CDR3 is 18 amino acids. V was clipped by 0 bases and J by 3 bases; unmatched bases: 14. Written as DNA, the CDR3 is TGCAGTGCTAGAGATGCCATGGGAGCGGGAGTACTTACAGATACGCAGTATTTT. Translation gives CSARDAMGAGVLTDTQYF.

This clonotype was recorded many times. The chain is built from TRBV7-8 and TRBJ2-1, with 8 positions matching TRBD2. Trimming removed 5 bases from V and 5 bases from J; junction bases left unmatched: 8. This CDR3 comprises 15 residues. The germline V gene has CDR1 SGHVS and CDR2 FQNEAQ. The CDR3 here is CASSPLSGANNEQFF. Written as DNA, the CDR3 is TGTGCCAGCAGCCCCCTTAGCGGGGCCAACAATGAGCAGTTCTTC.

A few counts support this clonotype. The rearrangement links TRBV20-1 to TRBJ2-7; 8 positions match TRBD1. With V trimmed by 5 bases and J by 2 bases, 5 bases remained unmatched. CDR3 length: 13 amino acids. Looked up from germline, CDR1 is DFQATT and CDR2 is SNEGSKA (reference sequence). CDR3 nucleotides: TGCAGTGCTCAGGACAGGGACACCTACGAGCAGTACTTC. Translated: CSAQDRDTYEQYF.

A word on this clonotype: A read error may produce the germline difference seen at one junction end. The genes are TRBV7-9 and TRBJ2-5, with D possibly being TRBD2 (5 bases). This CDR3 region has 15 residues. Germline V gene lookup returns CDR1 SEHNR and CDR2 FQNEAQ (reference sequence). The CDR3 loop is CASSPGESMKEPQYF. CDR3 sequence (DNA): TGTGCCAGCAGCCCCGGGGAAAGCATGAAAGAGCCCCAGTACTTC.

The CDR3 DNA follows: TGTGCCAGCAGCCAAGGAATAGGCGAGAACACTGAAGCTTTCTTT. This codes for CASSQGIGENTEAFF. The chain uses TRBV3-1 and TRBJ1-1; D gene uncertain. Germline V gene lookup returns CDR1 LGHDT and CDR2 YNNKEL (reference sequence). The length of the CDR3 is 15 residues. V was pared by 1 base and J by 1 base, with 10 bases between.

About this clonotype itself: Since a much larger clone is just one base distant, this may be a read error. The rearrangement uses TRBV30 and TRBJ2-5; TRBD2 aligns across 10 bases. Germline lookup yields CDR1 GTSNPN and CDR2 SVGIG (reference sequence). This CDR3 region has 14 residues. The CDR3 protein is CAWSWTSGKETQHF. CDR3 in DNA: TGTGCCTGGAGTTGGACTAGCGGAAAAGAGACCCAGCACTTC.

This clonotype turned up a few times. The chain employs TRBV4-3 and TRBJ2-3; 9 bases align to TRBD2. Germline CDR1 LGHNA, CDR2 YSLEER. J gave up 7 bases and V 3 bases, and 8 bases lay outside the gene matches. The CDR3 contains 15 residues. The CDR3 reads CASSQASGILNTQYF. The CDR3 DNA follows: TGCGCCAGCAGCCAGGCTAGCGGGATTTTGAATACGCAGTATTTT.

The sample holds many counts of this clonotype. The chain recombines TRBV11-2 with TRBJ2-5; 7 bases line up with TRBD1. CDR3 length: 14 amino acids. Unmatched junction bases numbered 3, after V lost 4 bases and J lost 1 base. Germline V CDR1 and CDR2: SGHAT, FQNNGV. CDR3 amino acids: CASSSWDSQETQYF. DNA for the CDR3: TGTGCCAGCAGCTCATGGGACAGCCAAGAGACCCAGTACTTC.

This clonotype was picked up a small number of times. This chain joins TRBV4-1 and TRBJ1-1; 7 bases fit TRBD1. Germline V gives CDR1 MGHRA, CDR2 YSYEKL. The CDR3 runs to 16 residues. The V segment lost 2 bases and the J segment 1 base; nucleotides outside the gene matches: 7. The CDR3 sequence is CASSQHGQAPNTEAFF. The CDR3 DNA follows: TGCGCCAGCAGCCAACATGGACAGGCCCCGAACACTGAAGCTTTCTTT.